This entry is about one T cell receptor (beta chain). The data are from a study of blood T cell repertoires in COVID-19. The overall study: The analysed material was cDNA or gDNA that came from T cells, B-cell-depleted T cells, or PBMCs.

The protocol was immunoSEQ multiplex PCR, while the TCRdb copy is restricted to in-frame clones and leaves out a portion. This sample yields around 150,000 clones, of which roughly 90% are seen a single time; roughly 2.3% belongs to the top ten. CDR1 and CDR2 (germline): LNHDA, SQIVND (reference sequence). The CDR3 sequence is 14 residues long. V dropped 9 bases and J dropped 10 bases, with 21 bases sitting between them. Sequenced material: peripheral blood. The chain employs TRBV19 and TRBJ1-4; D is undetermined. This clonotype was obtained from a man between 18 and 29 years old with acute or convalescent COVID-19. In nucleotides, the CDR3 is TGTGCCAGCTCCACGGCAGGTTTGTCTGTAAAACTGTTTTTT. It translates to CASSTAGLSVKLFF. The complete variable domain, with remaining parts taken from reference TRBV19 and TRBJ1-4, reads DGGITQSPKYLFRKEGQNVTLSCEQNLNHDAMYWYRQDPGQGLRLIYYSQIVNDFQKGDIAEGYSVSREKKESFPLTVTSAQKNPTAFYLCASSTAGLSVKLFFGSGTQLSVL.